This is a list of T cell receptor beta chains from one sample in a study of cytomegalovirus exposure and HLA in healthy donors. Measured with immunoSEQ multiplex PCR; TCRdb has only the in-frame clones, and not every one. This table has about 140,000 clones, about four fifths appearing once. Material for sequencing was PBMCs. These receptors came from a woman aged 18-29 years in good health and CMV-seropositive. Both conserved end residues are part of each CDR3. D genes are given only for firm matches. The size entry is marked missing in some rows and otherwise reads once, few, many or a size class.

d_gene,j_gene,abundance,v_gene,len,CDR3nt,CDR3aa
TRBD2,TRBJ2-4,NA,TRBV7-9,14,TGTGCCAGCAGCCCCTGGGGTAGCGGGGGGGCCGGGTACTTC,CASSPWGSGGAGYF
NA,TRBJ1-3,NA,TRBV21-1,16,TGTGCCAGCAGCAACCGGGACAGGGACTCTGGAAACACCATATATTTT,CASSNRDRDSGNTIYF
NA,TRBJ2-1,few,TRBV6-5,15,TGTGCCAGCAGTCTTCTTATGAGGTTTGGCAATGAGCAGTTCTTC,CASSLLMRFGNEQFF
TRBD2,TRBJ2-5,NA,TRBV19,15,TGTGCCAGTAGTCGCGGGACTAGCAATCAAGAGACCCAGTACTTC,CASSRGTSNQETQYF
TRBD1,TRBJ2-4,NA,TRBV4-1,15,TGCGCCAGCAGCCAGGACGACAGGGCTGTAAACATTCAGTACTTC,CASSQDDRAVNIQYF
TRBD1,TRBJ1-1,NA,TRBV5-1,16,TGCGCCAGCAGCTTGTCGACAGGGGTAGTGAACACTGAAGCTTTCTTT,CASSLSTGVVNTEAFF
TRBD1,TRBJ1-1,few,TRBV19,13,TGTGCCAGCAAGGGACAGGCAGTCACTGAAGCTTTCTTT,CASKGQAVTEAFF
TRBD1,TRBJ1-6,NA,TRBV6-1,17,TGTGCCAGCAGTGAAGACGCTGGAGGGGGCTCGAATTCACCCCTCCACTTT,CASSEDAGGGSNSPLHF
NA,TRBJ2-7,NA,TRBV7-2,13,TGTGCCAGCAGCTTATGGGCCTACTACGAGCAGTACTTC,CASSLWAYYEQYF
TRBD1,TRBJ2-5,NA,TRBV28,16,TGTGCCAGCATCCAAACCGTGGGACAGGGGAGAGAGACCCAGTACTTC,CASIQTVGQGRETQYF
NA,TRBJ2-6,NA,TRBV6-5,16,TGTGCCAGCAGTTACTCAACAGGCTCTGGGGCCAACGTCCTGACTTTC,CASSYSTGSGANVLTF
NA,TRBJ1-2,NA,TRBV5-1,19,TGCGCCAGCAGCTTAGCAGACCAGGGCTCGCGCGTCCCCTCCTATGGCCACACCTTC,CASSLADQGSRVPSYGHTF
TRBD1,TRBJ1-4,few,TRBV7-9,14,TGTGCCAGCAGCCGCCCAGGGGGCGGGGAAAAACTGTTTTTT,CASSRPGGGEKLFF
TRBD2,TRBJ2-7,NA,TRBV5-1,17,TGCGCCAGCAGCTCAGGACTAGCGGGCGCTCCCTCCTACGAGCAGTACTTC,CASSSGLAGAPSYEQYF
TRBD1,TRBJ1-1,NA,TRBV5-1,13,TGCGCCAGCAGCTTGGGACAGGGAGGCGTTGCTTTCTTT,CASSLGQGGVAFF
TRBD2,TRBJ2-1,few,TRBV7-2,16,TGTGCCAGCAGCCTTGCTAGCGGGGCTAGGGGGGGAGAGCAGTTCTTC,CASSLASGARGGEQFF
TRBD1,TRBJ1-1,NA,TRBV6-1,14,TGTGCCAGCACCAAGGACAGGGCGAACACTGAAGCTTTCTTT,CASTKDRANTEAFF
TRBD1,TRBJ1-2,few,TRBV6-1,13,TGTGCCAGTTGGGTCCAGGGGGGCTATGGCTACACCTTC,CASWVQGGYGYTF
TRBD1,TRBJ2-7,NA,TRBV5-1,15,TGCGCCAGCAGCTTAGCTCCGGGACAGATCTACGAGCAGTACTTC,CASSLAPGQIYEQYF
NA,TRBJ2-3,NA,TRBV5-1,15,TGCGCCAGCAGCTTTGCCGGGACTAGCACAGATACGCAGTATTTT,CASSFAGTSTDTQYF
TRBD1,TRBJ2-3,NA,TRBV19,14,TGTGCCAGTAGTGGCGCAGGGACAGCCGATACGCAGTATTTT,CASSGAGTADTQYF
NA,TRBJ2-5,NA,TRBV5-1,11,TGCGCCAGCAGCTTTAAAGAGACCCAGTACTTC,CASSFKETQYF
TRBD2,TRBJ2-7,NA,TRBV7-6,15,TGTGCCAGCAGCCCTCGGGGGGGCGCAGTAGACGAGCAGTACTTC,CASSPRGGAVDEQYF
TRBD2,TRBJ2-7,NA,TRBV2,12,TGTGCCAGCAGTGAAGCGAGCGGGGGCCAGTACTTC,CASSEASGGQYF
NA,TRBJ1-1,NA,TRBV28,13,TGTGCCAGCAGTTTAGGGGTCGGGGGTCGAGCTTTCTTT,CASSLGVGGRAFF
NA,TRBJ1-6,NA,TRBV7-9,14,TGTGCCAGCAGCCATCGACAGGAAAATTCACCCCTCCACTTT,CASSHRQENSPLHF